These T cell receptor beta chains were read from a single sample in a study of T cell changes during pregnancy in multiple sclerosis. The protocol was immunoSEQ multiplex PCR, while the TCRdb copy is restricted to in-frame clones and leaves out a portion. The sample contains approximately 74,000 clones, about nine tenths of which appear only once. The specimen was peripheral blood, collected before pregnancy. Source of these receptors: a female donor with multiple sclerosis, enrolled in a pregnancy study. The CDR3 runs from the conserved cysteine through the conserved F or W. A D gene is named only where the DNA matches it firmly. Expanded clones get a size class; other rows say once, few or many, or leave the size out.

d_call: TRBD1
clone_size: once
j_call: TRBJ1-2
v_call: TRBV18
cdr3_nt: TGTGCCAGCTCACCACCGGGACAGGGTAACTATGGCTACACCTTC
cdr3_aa: CASSPPGQGNYGYTF

d_call: NA
clone_size: NA
j_call: TRBJ2-1
v_call: TRBV7-3
cdr3_nt: TGTGCCAGCAGCTTAGCTAGGTACAATGAGCAGTTCTTC
cdr3_aa: CASSLARYNEQFF

d_call: TRBD2
clone_size: NA
j_call: TRBJ2-6
v_call: TRBV18
cdr3_nt: TGTGCCAGCTCGCCGACTAGCGGCTCTGGGGCCAACGTCCTGACTTTC
cdr3_aa: CASSPTSGSGANVLTF

d_call: NA
clone_size: NA
j_call: TRBJ2-1
v_call: TRBV4-2
cdr3_nt: TGTGCCAGCAGCCAAGATCCTCCAGCGGATTACTACAATGAGCAGTTCTTC
cdr3_aa: CASSQDPPADYYNEQFF

d_call: TRBD1
clone_size: NA
j_call: TRBJ1-1
v_call: TRBV10-1
cdr3_nt: TGCGCCAGCAGTGGAAATCAGGGGGCAACTGAAGCTTTCTTT
cdr3_aa: CASSGNQGATEAFF

d_call: NA
clone_size: NA
j_call: TRBJ1-3
v_call: TRBV5-1
cdr3_nt: TGCGCCAGCAGCCGGACAGCCGACTCTGGAAACACCATATATTTT
cdr3_aa: CASSRTADSGNTIYF

d_call: TRBD1
clone_size: few
j_call: TRBJ1-5
v_call: TRBV6-1
cdr3_nt: TGTGCCAGCAGCAGACAGGGTTTGCAGCCCCAGCATTTT
cdr3_aa: CASSRQGLQPQHF

d_call: NA
clone_size: NA
j_call: TRBJ2-7
v_call: TRBV19
cdr3_nt: TGTGCCAGTAGTATAGGGAATAGCGACTACGAGCAGTACTTC
cdr3_aa: CASSIGNSDYEQYF

d_call: TRBD1
clone_size: NA
j_call: TRBJ1-3
v_call: TRBV30
cdr3_nt: TGTGCCTGGAGTTCACAGGGGAAACCTGGAAACACCATATATTTT
cdr3_aa: CAWSSQGKPGNTIYF

d_call: NA
clone_size: NA
j_call: TRBJ1-5
v_call: TRBV30
cdr3_nt: TGTGCCTGGAGTCCGGGGTCCAGCAATCAGCCCCAGCATTTT
cdr3_aa: CAWSPGSSNQPQHF

d_call: TRBD2
clone_size: once
j_call: TRBJ2-5
v_call: TRBV11-3
cdr3_nt: TGTGCCAGCAGTCTAACGACTAGCCCAGAGACCCAGTACTTC
cdr3_aa: CASSLTTSPETQYF

d_call: TRBD1
clone_size: NA
j_call: TRBJ1-2
v_call: TRBV11-2
cdr3_nt: TGTGCCAGCAGCTTAGAGGGGGCCGGGACAGGGGCTCCTCTGTCTTATGGCTACACCTTC
cdr3_aa: CASSLEGAGTGAPLSYGYTF

d_call: NA
clone_size: NA
j_call: TRBJ1-1
v_call: TRBV6-5
cdr3_nt: TGTGCCAGCGGGCTGATGATGTCGAACACTGAAGCTTTCTTT
cdr3_aa: CASGLMMSNTEAFF

d_call: TRBD1
clone_size: NA
j_call: TRBJ1-1
v_call: TRBV27
cdr3_nt: TGTGCCAGCAGTTACCGGGACAGGGAGGGAACTGAAGCTTTCTTT
cdr3_aa: CASSYRDREGTEAFF

d_call: NA
clone_size: NA
j_call: TRBJ2-7
v_call: TRBV30
cdr3_nt: TGCGCCGGACAACACAATAACTCCTACGAGCAGTACTTC
cdr3_aa: CAGQHNNSYEQYF

d_call: TRBD1
clone_size: NA
j_call: TRBJ2-7
v_call: TRBV19
cdr3_nt: TGTGCCAGTAGTGCTAATTTGAGACAGGGCGACGAGCAGTACTTC
cdr3_aa: CASSANLRQGDEQYF

d_call: NA
clone_size: NA
j_call: TRBJ2-1
v_call: TRBV29-1
cdr3_nt: TGCAGCGTTGAAGACCTTAAGGAGGGGCAGGGGGGCAATGAGCAGTTCTTC
cdr3_aa: CSVEDLKEGQGGNEQFF

d_call: NA
clone_size: NA
j_call: TRBJ2-7
v_call: TRBV30
cdr3_nt: TGTGCCTGGAGTACAGGGTCCTACGAGCAGTACTTC
cdr3_aa: CAWSTGSYEQYF

d_call: TRBD2
clone_size: NA
j_call: TRBJ2-5
v_call: TRBV6-5
cdr3_nt: TGTGCCAGCAGTCCGACTAGCGGGGGTGAGACCCAGTACTTC
cdr3_aa: CASSPTSGGETQYF

d_call: NA
clone_size: NA
j_call: TRBJ1-1
v_call: TRBV5-6
cdr3_nt: TGTGCCAGCAGCTTGGCCAACGCGCTTTTCTTT
cdr3_aa: CASSLANALFF

d_call: TRBD1
clone_size: NA
j_call: TRBJ2-5
v_call: TRBV6-1
cdr3_nt: TGTGCCAGTACGGGACAGCTCCAAGAGACCCAGTACTTC
cdr3_aa: CASTGQLQETQYF

d_call: TRBD2
clone_size: NA
j_call: TRBJ2-3
v_call: TRBV13
cdr3_nt: TGTGCCAGCAGCTTCCTCCTTATTAGCGGGAGGGCCGCAGATACGCAGTATTTT
cdr3_aa: CASSFLLISGRAADTQYF

d_call: TRBD2
clone_size: NA
j_call: TRBJ2-4
v_call: TRBV6-1
cdr3_nt: TGTGCCAGCAATAGGGGAGGGAACATTCAGTACTTC
cdr3_aa: CASNRGGNIQYF

d_call: NA
clone_size: NA
j_call: TRBJ2-7
v_call: TRBV9
cdr3_nt: TGTGCCAGCAGCGTCGAGGGCGGCGAGCAGTACTTC
cdr3_aa: CASSVEGGEQYF

d_call: TRBD1
clone_size: NA
j_call: TRBJ1-1
v_call: TRBV27
cdr3_nt: TGTGCCAGCAGCCGGGACAGGTCTATGAACACTGAAGCTTTCTTT
cdr3_aa: CASSRDRSMNTEAFF

d_call: TRBD2
clone_size: NA
j_call: TRBJ2-7
v_call: TRBV18
cdr3_nt: TGTGCCAGCTCACCAACTAGCGGGGGTTACGAGCAGTACTTC
cdr3_aa: CASSPTSGGYEQYF

d_call: NA
clone_size: NA
j_call: TRBJ1-5
v_call: TRBV19
cdr3_nt: TGTGCCAGTAATGGGGGCGAGGGAATCGGTCAGCCCCAGCATTTT
cdr3_aa: CASNGGEGIGQPQHF

d_call: TRBD1
clone_size: NA
j_call: TRBJ2-5
v_call: TRBV7-2
cdr3_nt: TGTGCCAGCAGCTTACAGGGGGTGGCAGAGACCCAGTACTTC
cdr3_aa: CASSLQGVAETQYF

d_call: TRBD1
clone_size: NA
j_call: TRBJ1-4
v_call: TRBV19
cdr3_nt: TGTGCCAGTACCATGACAGGGACTAATGAAAAACTGTTTTTT
cdr3_aa: CASTMTGTNEKLFF

d_call: TRBD2
clone_size: once
j_call: TRBJ2-7
v_call: TRBV4-2
cdr3_nt: TGTGCCAGCAGCCAAGTGGTCGGGGAGGGGTACGAGCAGTACTTC
cdr3_aa: CASSQVVGEGYEQYF

d_call: NA
clone_size: NA
j_call: TRBJ2-5
v_call: TRBV7-9
cdr3_nt: TGTGCCAGCAGCTTAGTTCGCGAGGGATGGGAGACCCAGTACTTC
cdr3_aa: CASSLVREGWETQYF

d_call: NA
clone_size: NA
j_call: TRBJ1-3
v_call: TRBV5-1
cdr3_nt: TGCGCCAGCAGCTTGGCTCCCAGCTCTGGAAACACCATATATTTT
cdr3_aa: CASSLAPSSGNTIYF

d_call: TRBD2
clone_size: NA
j_call: TRBJ2-2
v_call: TRBV11-2
cdr3_nt: TGTGCCAGCAGCCTAGAACCATGGCGGGAGGGTCCCGGGGAGCTGTTTTTT
cdr3_aa: CASSLEPWREGPGELFF

d_call: NA
clone_size: NA
j_call: TRBJ1-5
v_call: TRBV5-6
cdr3_nt: TGTGCCAGCAGCCCCGGTCGCGCCCATGGGACAAAGGGCAATCAGCCCCAGCATTTT
cdr3_aa: CASSPGRAHGTKGNQPQHF

d_call: NA
clone_size: once
j_call: TRBJ2-3
v_call: TRBV9
cdr3_nt: TGTGCCAGCAGCGTCGGTATCGGCACAGATACGCAGTATTTT
cdr3_aa: CASSVGIGTDTQYF

d_call: NA
clone_size: NA
j_call: TRBJ2-7
v_call: TRBV30
cdr3_nt: TGTGCCTGGAGCAGACAGATCTACGAGCAGTACTTC
cdr3_aa: CAWSRQIYEQYF

d_call: NA
clone_size: NA
j_call: TRBJ1-3
v_call: TRBV30
cdr3_nt: TGTGCCTGGAGCGCGGGGGGACCTGGAAACACCATATATTTT
cdr3_aa: CAWSAGGPGNTIYF

d_call: TRBD1
clone_size: NA
j_call: TRBJ2-2
v_call: TRBV7-9
cdr3_nt: TGTGCCAGCACCATACTACAGGGGTTCGGGCTGTTTTTT
cdr3_aa: CASTILQGFGLFF

d_call: TRBD2
clone_size: NA
j_call: TRBJ2-5
v_call: TRBV5-1
cdr3_nt: TGCGCCAGCAGCTTGAGGACTAGCGGAGAGACCCAGTACTTC
cdr3_aa: CASSLRTSGETQYF

d_call: NA
clone_size: NA
j_call: TRBJ2-3
v_call: TRBV11-3
cdr3_nt: TGTGCCAGCAGCTCTACAGGGCGCACAGATACGCAGTATTTT
cdr3_aa: CASSSTGRTDTQYF

d_call: NA
clone_size: NA
j_call: TRBJ2-1
v_call: TRBV27
cdr3_nt: TGTGCCAGTGGGACTCATGAGCAGTTCTTC
cdr3_aa: CASGTHEQFF

d_call: TRBD1
clone_size: NA
j_call: TRBJ2-3
v_call: TRBV30
cdr3_nt: TGTGCCTGGAGCCCATCCCGGACAGGGGGCGTAGATACGCAGTATTTT
cdr3_aa: CAWSPSRTGGVDTQYF

d_call: NA
clone_size: NA
j_call: TRBJ2-2
v_call: TRBV7-9
cdr3_nt: TGTGCCAGCAGCTCCCCAAGCCTTGGACTTGGCACCGGGGAGCTGTTTTTT
cdr3_aa: CASSSPSLGLGTGELFF

d_call: NA
clone_size: NA
j_call: TRBJ1-2
v_call: TRBV7-2
cdr3_nt: TGTGCCAGCAGCTTAAAGGTCGCCGACGGAGTCTCCTACACCTTC
cdr3_aa: CASSLKVADGVSYTF

d_call: NA
clone_size: once
j_call: TRBJ1-2
v_call: TRBV16
cdr3_nt: TGTGCCAGCACCTTGGCCAGTTATGGCTACACCTTC
cdr3_aa: CASTLASYGYTF

d_call: NA
clone_size: NA
j_call: TRBJ1-2
v_call: TRBV12-5
cdr3_nt: TGTGCTAGTGGTTCCCCCGGGAGAAAGCCGTATGGCTACACCTTC
cdr3_aa: CASGSPGRKPYGYTF

d_call: TRBD1
clone_size: once
j_call: TRBJ1-6
v_call: TRBV9
cdr3_nt: TGTGCCAGCAGCGTAGCTGCAGGGGGCTATAATTCACCCCTCCACTTT
cdr3_aa: CASSVAAGGYNSPLHF

d_call: TRBD2
clone_size: NA
j_call: TRBJ2-7
v_call: TRBV27
cdr3_nt: TGTGCCAGCAGTTCGGGCGGGGAGGGGCAGTACTTC
cdr3_aa: CASSSGGEGQYF

d_call: NA
clone_size: NA
j_call: TRBJ1-1
v_call: TRBV6-5
cdr3_nt: TGTGCCAGCAGTTACGGGCGCGAAGCTTTCTTT
cdr3_aa: CASSYGREAFF

d_call: TRBD1
clone_size: NA
j_call: TRBJ1-2
v_call: TRBV6-1
cdr3_nt: TGTGCCAGCAGTGAAAGTAGGACAGGGAGGGGATTCTATGGCTACACCTTC
cdr3_aa: CASSESRTGRGFYGYTF

d_call: TRBD1
clone_size: NA
j_call: TRBJ1-2
v_call: TRBV11-2
cdr3_nt: TGTGCCAGCAGACCACTCAGGGGGCCAAGTGCTTATGGCTACACCTTC
cdr3_aa: CASRPLRGPSAYGYTF

d_call: NA
clone_size: once
j_call: TRBJ1-4
v_call: TRBV2
cdr3_nt: TGTGCCAGCAGTGAGCCCGGTGAGGTGGAAAAACTGTTTTTT
cdr3_aa: CASSEPGEVEKLFF

d_call: NA
clone_size: NA
j_call: TRBJ2-5
v_call: TRBV29-1
cdr3_nt: TGCAGCGTTGAAACAGGTTGGGAGACCCAGTACTTC
cdr3_aa: CSVETGWETQYF

d_call: TRBD1
clone_size: NA
j_call: TRBJ2-3
v_call: TRBV6-5
cdr3_nt: TGTGCCAGCAGTTCCAGTAGGGACAGGGGGTTGCAGTATTTT
cdr3_aa: CASSSSRDRGLQYF

d_call: NA
clone_size: once
j_call: TRBJ2-7
v_call: TRBV10-3
cdr3_nt: TGTGCCATCAGTGAGCGTATAACGGGGGAGCAGTACTTC
cdr3_aa: CAISERITGEQYF

d_call: NA
clone_size: once
j_call: TRBJ1-1
v_call: TRBV29-1
cdr3_nt: TGCAGCGTTGAAGATCAGAAGGGGCCCCTAGACACTGAAGCTTTCTTT
cdr3_aa: CSVEDQKGPLDTEAFF

d_call: NA
clone_size: NA
j_call: TRBJ2-3
v_call: TRBV5-6
cdr3_nt: TGTGCCAGCAGCTTCGCAGGGTATCTTCAAGATACGCAGTATTTT
cdr3_aa: CASSFAGYLQDTQYF

d_call: TRBD1
clone_size: NA
j_call: TRBJ2-7
v_call: TRBV5-8
cdr3_nt: TGTGCCAGCAGACAAACCGGGACAGCCTACGAGCAGTACTTC
cdr3_aa: CASRQTGTAYEQYF

d_call: TRBD2
clone_size: NA
j_call: TRBJ2-7
v_call: TRBV6-1
cdr3_nt: TGTGCCAGCAGTGAAACTCTAGCGGGAACTACATCCTACGAGCAGTACTTC
cdr3_aa: CASSETLAGTTSYEQYF

d_call: TRBD1
clone_size: NA
j_call: TRBJ2-5
v_call: TRBV18
cdr3_nt: TGTGCCAGCTCACCGACAGGGGAACCACTACAAGAGACCCAGTACTTC
cdr3_aa: CASSPTGEPLQETQYF